The clone carrying this T cell receptor beta chain was seen ten or more times. Its antigen is as yet unknown. This sample is part of a study of T-cell reconstitution after alpha-beta-depleted transplantation in children. Study-level results: Most T-cell counts and diversity one year after the transplant came from T cells that were newly produced. Where some patients showed high TCRbeta diversity at day 60, it came from recipient T cells and thymic progenitors that had survived. Two months or so post-transplant, alpha-beta T cells reportedly derived from several hundred expanded graft clones.

Unique molecular identifiers were built into the TCRbeta library. TCRdb reanalysed the PCR reads using MiXCR and keeps one entry per CDR3 protein. The repertoire holds some 450,000 distinct CDR3 sequences, with approximately 42% as singletons. Germline-derived CDR1 and CDR2 are MNHEY and SVGAGI. The CDR3 runs 14 residues. Trimming pared 5 bases from V and 8 bases from J, leaving 16 bases between. The material sequenced was PBMCs, taken before TCRalphabeta/CD19-depleted stem cell transplant. This clonotype was sampled from a girl aged 2 to 9 with aplastic anemia, due to receive a stem cell transplant. The chain carries TRBV6-5 and TRBJ2-4, with no clear D. The DNA of the CDR3 is TGTGCCAGCAGTCACCGACGGGCGGACCACATTCAGTACTTC. Residues: CASSHRRADHIQYF.